These 14 T cell receptor beta chains originate from one sample sequenced in a study of blood T cells in healthy people across ages (dated by TCRdb to between 2015 and 2016). The library was obtained by 5' RACE. Sequencing took place on an Illumina HiSeq 2500. The second PCR ran for roughly 7 to 11 cycles and used a J-beta primer mix along with a sample-barcoded 5' primer. TCRdb applied fastp at Q25 and MiXCR to the public reads, then kept only in-frame beta chains. Rows are unified per CDR3 protein, each entry keeping the most common DNA and genes. Within this sample are about 730,000 distinct CDR3 sequences, with approximately 43% of them counted one time only. 20% to 25% of the sample is in the top ten clones. The sample taken for sequencing was blood. The receptor set was obtained from a woman between 55 and 75 years old in good health.

Here the CDR3 reads CSARTSGRPREQFF. The CDR3 nucleotides read TGCAGTGCTAGGACTAGCGGGAGACCCCGTGAGCAGTTCTTC. The chain links TRBV20-1 to TRBJ2-1, with TRBD2 matching 12 bases. J was trimmed by 9 bases and V by 3 bases; bases with no gene match: 6. Germline assignment: CDR1 DFQATT and CDR2 SNEGSKA (reference sequence). CDR3 length: 14 residues.

This sequence joins TRBV7-3 and TRBJ1-1; D is possibly TRBD1 (6 bases). Trimming pared 5 bases from V and 1 base from J, leaving 14 bases between. The CDR3 consists of 15 residues. From germline, CDR1 is SGHTA and CDR2 FQGTGA. The CDR3 sequence: CASSAMGAGNTEAFF. CDR3 sequence (DNA): TGTGCCAGCAGCGCAATGGGGGCAGGGAACACTGAAGCTTTCTTT.

This chain uses TRBV30 with TRBJ1-5; D is uncertain. CDR1 is GTSNPN and CDR2 is SVGIG in the germline V gene (reference sequence). V lost 5 bases, J lost 0 bases, and 8 bases lay in between. There are 13 residues in the CDR3. Here the CDR3 reads CAWDGNSNQPQHF. CDR3 in DNA: TGTGCCTGGGACGGTAATAGCAATCAGCCCCAGCATTTT.

CDR3 protein: CASGLVLQGYTEAFF. In nucleotides, the CDR3 is TGTGCTAGTGGTTTGGTCCTCCAGGGTTACACTGAAGCTTTCTTT. V is TRBV12-5 and J is TRBJ1-1, with a possible D match to TRBD1 (5 bases). Germline V gives CDR1 LGHNT, CDR2 FRNRAP. This CDR3 has 15 amino acids. V was cut by 0 bases and J by 3 bases, with 11 bases left in between.

This clonotype has a count of ten or more. The chain recombines TRBV6-6 with TRBJ1-5, with D possibly being TRBD1 (5 bases). In germline, CDR1 is MNHNY, CDR2 SVGAGI (reference sequence). Trimming removed 6 bases at V and 6 bases at J, with 18 bases between. This CDR3 spans 15 amino acids. The CDR3 region is CASRSDTGVRQPQHF. DNA for the CDR3: TGTGCCAGCAGATCGGACACGGGAGTACGTCAGCCCCAGCATTTT.

V gene TRBV7-2 combines with J gene TRBJ1-6; D possibly corresponds to TRBD1 (5 bases). Germline V gene sequence: CDR1 SGHTA, CDR2 FQGNSA. The CDR3 length is 14 residues. V was pared by 3 bases and J by 8 bases, with 11 bases between. The DNA for the CDR3 is TGTGCCAGCAGCTTTATCGGGGGTGATTCACCCCTCCACTTT. Translation: CASSFIGGDSPLHF.

The V call is TRBV11-2, the J call TRBJ2-3; D is tentatively TRBD1 or TRBD2 (5 bases each). The CDR3 runs to 14 residues. CDR1 is SGHAT and CDR2 is FQNNGV in the germline V gene. Between the trimmed V and J ends, which lost 6 bases and 6 bases, there was a span of 16 bases. The CDR3 DNA sequence: TGTGCCAGCAGAGTTCCCGGACGGGGCGATACGCAGTATTTT. Its protein is CASRVPGRGDTQYF.

There are many counts of this clonotype. The rearrangement uses TRBV7-2 and TRBJ2-7; D uncertain. The CDR3 covers 12 residues. The V gene's germline CDR1 is SGHTA and CDR2 FQGNSA. Trimming took off 1 base at V and 6 bases at J, with 7 bases between the two ends. CDR3 coding DNA: TGTGCCAGCAGCTTAGAACTTGGCGAGCAGTACTTC. Translated: CASSLELGEQYF.

The sample holds a few counts of this clonotype. This sequence joins TRBV11-2 and TRBJ2-1; a possible D gene is TRBD2 (6 bases). The CDR3 is 15 amino acids. Germline values: CDR1 SGHAT, CDR2 FQNNGV. V was shortened by 6 bases and J by 8 bases, with 20 bases between the two germline ends. The CDR3 loop reads CASSPTTGGVDEQFF. The CDR3, as DNA: TGTGCCAGCAGTCCAACCACCGGAGGGGTTGATGAGCAGTTCTTC.

The table lists this clonotype with a few counts. The chain links TRBV20-1 to TRBJ2-3; TRBD2 aligns across 11 bases. The junction had 0 bases not matched to a gene; V was cut back by 0 bases and J by 4 bases. CDR3 length: 14 amino acids. Looked up from germline, CDR1 is DFQATT and CDR2 is SNEGSKA (reference sequence). The CDR3, as DNA: TGCAGTGCTAGAGATAGCGGGGGGGCAGATACGCAGTATTTT. Protein sequence: CSARDSGGADTQYF.

This chain uses TRBV12-3 or TRBV12-4 with TRBJ1-5; no clear D gene. V lost 3 bases and J 0 bases, leaving 9 bases between the germline ends. The CDR3 length is 15 residues. CDR3 in DNA: TGTGCCAGCAGTTTCCGGGCTTATAGCAATCAGCCCCAGCATTTT. Translation: CASSFRAYSNQPQHF.

This clonotype was seen a few times. The chain has TRBV27 and TRBJ2-5; D is undetermined. This CDR3 has 13 residues. V lost 6 bases, J lost 5 bases, and 13 bases lay in between. Germline CDR1 reads MNHEY; CDR2 reads SMNVEV (reference sequence). As DNA, the CDR3 is TGTGCCAGCAGCCGATTGCGGACGGAGACCCAGTACTTC. Its translation is CASSRLRTETQYF.

This clonotype was detected only a few times. The chain recombines TRBV5-1 with TRBJ1-2; D may be TRBD1 (5 bases). This CDR3 comprises 14 residues. Trimming removed 4 bases from V and 5 bases from J, with 15 bases in between. CDR1 SGHRS and CDR2 YFSETQ come from the germline V gene. In DNA, the CDR3 is TGCGCCAGCAGCATTCAAGGGGAGACTTATGGCTACACCTTC. It yields the protein CASSIQGETYGYTF.

This sequence joins TRBV7-9 and TRBJ2-7; 7 bases agree with TRBD1. This CDR3 is 13 amino acids long. Germline trimming cut 5 bases from V and 2 bases from J; bases unmatched to any gene: 3. Germline-derived CDR1 and CDR2 are SEHNR and FQNEAQ (reference sequence). The CDR3 spells CASSDGTAYEQYF. CDR3 bases: TGTGCCAGCAGCGATGGGACAGCCTACGAGCAGTACTTC.